A single sample is the source of the 22 T cell receptor beta chains below, sequenced in a study of T cells in Graves' hyperthyroidism and ophthalmopathy. Researchers took RNA transcripts and amplified the TCR beta CDR3 regions from them. A set of HTBI primers served as the primers for a first-round RT-PCR of the TCR CDR3. TCRdb re-called the multiplex PCR reads through MiXCR, storing one row per CDR3 protein. The sample has 700,000 to 850,000 distinct CDR3 sequences, over 35% seen once. Sequenced: blood. The receptors were gathered from a woman between 40 and 50 years old with Graves' hyperthyroidism.

This clonotype was detected ten times or more. The chain couples TRBV7-9 to TRBJ1-2; tentative D call: TRBD1 (5 bases). This CDR3 region has 16 residues. In germline, CDR1 is SEHNR, CDR2 FQNEAQ (reference sequence). V was shortened by 5 bases and J by 4 bases, with 20 bases between the two germline ends. CDR3 loop: CASSQELWGRPYGYTF. As DNA, the CDR3 is TGTGCCAGCAGCCAGGAGCTATGGGGCAGACCCTATGGCTACACCTTC.

This clonotype was counted ten times or more. This chain links TRBV2 with TRBJ2-6; D might be TRBD1 or TRBD2, each matching 6 bases. V lost 3 bases and J 0 bases, leaving 15 bases between the germline ends. The CDR3 length is 18 residues. CDR1 and CDR2 from the germline V gene are SNHLY and FYNNEI. CDR3 sequence (DNA): TGTGCCAGCAGTGATACGGGGGCCCTCCCCTCTGGGGCCAACGTCCTGACTTTC. Translation gives CASSDTGALPSGANVLTF.

This clonotype was recorded many times. V is TRBV7-9 and J is TRBJ1-1; a weak D match, TRBD1 (6 bases). From germline, CDR1 is SEHNR and CDR2 FQNEAQ (reference sequence). This CDR3 spans 14 amino acids. Trimming stripped 5 bases from V and 1 base from J, with 11 bases between. The CDR3 region is CASSRDTSNTEAFF. For the CDR3, the DNA is TGTGCCAGCAGCCGGGACACCTCGAACACTGAAGCTTTCTTT.

The chain carries TRBV7-9 and TRBJ1-4; D is unclear. The CDR3 covers 15 residues. Trimming removed 5 bases at V and 7 bases at J, with 17 bases between. CDR1 SEHNR and CDR2 FQNEAQ come from the germline V gene (reference sequence). The CDR3 reads CASSRAAFGGEKLFF. CDR3 DNA sequence: TGTGCCAGCAGCCGGGCAGCATTTGGTGGTGAAAAACTGTTTTTT.

In this sample, this clonotype turned up a few times. This chain joins TRBV7-9 and TRBJ2-1, with no clear D. Germline CDR1 reads SEHNR; CDR2 reads FQNEAQ (reference sequence). There are 13 residues in the CDR3. V lost 1 base and J lost 9, with 10 bases in between. The CDR3 nucleotides read TGTGCCAGCAGCTTAGAGCCAGGTGGTGAGCAGTTCTTC. Protein product: CASSLEPGGEQFF.

The table lists this clonotype with many counts. The CDR3 region has the DNA TGCAGCGTTGGGAACCTCCAAGAGACCCAGTACTTC. It encodes CSVGNLQETQYF. The V and J genes are TRBV29-1 and TRBJ2-5; no clear D. Trimming cost V 4 bases and J 1 base, with 7 bases left between them. Per the germline V gene, CDR1 is SQVTM and CDR2 is ANQGSEA. The CDR3 consists of 12 residues.

The chain links TRBV2 to TRBJ2-1, with D possibly being TRBD1 (7 bases). The CDR3 sequence is 13 residues long. V was shortened by 6 bases and J by 5 bases, with 11 bases between the two germline ends. Germline loops: CDR1 SNHLY, CDR2 FYNNEI. DNA of the CDR3: TGTGCCAGCAGGGAGGGGACAGACAATGAGCAGTTCTTC. Its protein product is CASREGTDNEQFF.

This sequence joins TRBV2 and TRBJ1-4, with a tentative D call TRBD1 (6 bases). The CDR3 consists of 13 residues. CDR1 and CDR2 from the germline V gene are SNHLY and FYNNEI. The V gene lost 3 bases and the J gene lost 9 bases, with 11 bases spanning the gap. This CDR3 is CASSDQGQKKLFF. DNA for the CDR3: TGTGCCAGCAGTGATCAGGGGCAGAAAAAACTGTTTTTT.

In its sample, this clonotype was seen a few times. CDR3 protein: CAGTAPPSHRDRGVFQETQYF. The CDR3 DNA sequence: TGTGCCGGCACCGCGCCTCCCTCCCACCGGGACAGGGGCGTATTCCAAGAGACCCAGTACTTC. This chain connects TRBV2 to TRBJ2-5, with 10 bases identical to TRBD1. The CDR3 is made up of 21 amino acids. With 11 bases clipped from V and 1 base from J, the junction kept 28 bases outside the gene matches. In germline, CDR1 is SNHLY, CDR2 FYNNEI.

In this sample, this clonotype turned up a few times. Sequence at one end of the junction differs from germline and may be a read error. This sequence joins TRBV10-3 and TRBJ2-7, with D hard to call. CDR3 size: 15 residues. Germline V gene lookup returns CDR1 ENHRY and CDR2 SYGVKD. The CDR3 DNA reads as TGTGCCAGCAGTTACTCAGACGCGGCGCTCTACGAGCAGTACTTC. It is translated as CASSYSDAALYEQYF.

The V and J genes are TRBV7-6 and TRBJ2-2; the D is unclear. CDR3 length: 14 residues. The V gene's germline CDR1 is SGHVS and CDR2 FNYEAQ. Trimming pared 5 bases from V and 3 bases from J, leaving 10 bases between. CDR3: CASSPIYHTGELFF. The DNA of the CDR3 is TGTGCCAGCAGCCCCATATATCACACCGGGGAGCTGTTTTTT.

The V and J genes are TRBV20-1 and TRBJ2-7; D is possibly TRBD1 (6 bases). Germline V lookup: CDR1 DFQATT, CDR2 SNEGSKA (reference sequence). CDR3 length: 14 residues. V lost 3 bases and J 0 bases, leaving 12 bases between the germline ends. The CDR3 nucleotides are TGCAGTGCTAGTGGGGGCGAGAACTCCTACGAGCAGTACTTC. Protein product: CSASGGENSYEQYF.

CDR3 sequence reads: CVVTVNTEAFF. The CDR3 DNA follows: TGTGTCGTTACGGTGAACACTGAAGCTTTCTTT. This rearrangement joins TRBV28 to TRBJ1-1; D unresolved. This CDR3 region has 11 residues. In germline, CDR1 is MDHEN, CDR2 SYDVKM. The variable domain in full, completed from reference TRBV28 and TRBJ1-1, reads DVKVTQSSRYLVKRTGEKVFLECVQDMDHENMFWYRQDPGLGLRLIYFSYDVKMKEKGDIPEGYSVSREKKERFSLILESASTNQTSMYLCVVTVNTEAFFGQGTRLTVV.

The J gene is TRBJ1-1, the V gene TRBV6-6, with 7 bases matching TRBD1. CDR1 and CDR2 (germline): MNHNY, SVGAGI (reference sequence). This CDR3 is 15 amino acids long. Trimming took 6 bases from V and 1 from J; bases not matched to a gene: 8. In nucleotides, the CDR3 is TGTGCCAGCAGGAGGTCGGGACAGCAGAACACTGAAGCTTTCTTT. Encoded protein: CASRRSGQQNTEAFF.

This clonotype was recorded at least ten times. The chain uses TRBV7-9 and TRBJ1-4; D gene ambiguous. Looked up from germline, CDR1 is SEHNR and CDR2 is FQNEAQ (reference sequence). With 5 bases removed from V and 8 bases from J, the gap between germline ends came to 18 bases. The CDR3 totals 15 residues. The CDR3 DNA reads TGTGCCAGCAGCCCTACGACCCCTAGCTGGGAAAAACTGTTTTTT. Its translation is CASSPTTPSWEKLFF.

A word on this clonotype: Just one base apart from a much larger clone, this may be a read error. J is TRBJ1-5 and V is TRBV10-3; the match to TRBD1 covers 8 bases. Germline V gene sequence: CDR1 ENHRY, CDR2 SYGVKD. This CDR3 is 16 amino acids long. After removal of 4 bases from V and 1 base from J, the junction contained 6 bases not matched to a gene. CDR3 loop: CAISATDRVSNQPQHF. DNA of the CDR3: TGTGCCATCAGTGCCACGGACAGGGTGAGCAATCAGCCCCAGCATTTT.

The chain couples TRBV2 to TRBJ2-5; D is undetermined. CDR1 and CDR2 (germline): SNHLY, FYNNEI. Trimming left V 7 bases short and J 0 bases short, with 12 bases between. There are 14 residues in the CDR3. CDR3: CASKEFYDQETQYF. CDR3 nucleotide sequence: TGTGCCAGCAAGGAATTTTATGACCAAGAGACCCAGTACTTC.

The V and J genes are TRBV9 and TRBJ2-2; 11 bases fit TRBD1. Trimming removed 4 bases from V and 7 bases from J; junction bases left unmatched: 6. CDR3 length equals 15 residues. CDR1 is SGDLS and CDR2 is YYNGEE in the germline V gene. Written as DNA, the CDR3 is TGTGCCAGCAGCCCTCGGGACAGGGGGGTCGGGGAGCTGTTTTTT. This sequence encodes CASSPRDRGVGELFF. Complete variable domain (other parts from reference TRBV9 and TRBJ2-2): DSGVTQTPKHLITATGQRVTLRCSPRSGDLSVYWYQQSLDQGLQFLIQYYNGEERAKGNILERFSAQQFPDLHSELNLSSLELGDSALYFCASSPRDRGVGELFFGEGSRLTVL.

This clonotype was detected many times. The chain is built from TRBV14 and TRBJ1-2; tentative D call: TRBD1 (6 bases). Germline CDR1 and CDR2: SGHDN and FVKESK. Trimming removed 5 bases at V and 0 bases at J, with 13 bases between. CDR3 size: 15 residues. This CDR3 reads CASSYSGDSNYGYTF. CDR3 sequence (DNA): TGTGCCAGCAGCTATTCAGGGGACTCTAACTATGGCTACACCTTC.

There are many counts of this clonotype. This chain links TRBV7-8 with TRBJ1-2; the D gene is possibly TRBD1 (6 bases). This CDR3 is 15 amino acids long. With 1 base removed from V and 6 bases from J, the gap between germline ends came to 15 bases. CDR1 SGHVS and CDR2 FQNEAQ come from the germline V gene. The CDR3 DNA sequence: TGTGCCAGCAGCTTAGACAGGGAGGGTATTCATGGCTACACCTTC. This translates into CASSLDREGIHGYTF.

This clonotype was detected many times. The CDR3 is CATSRGQGGRRTQHF. CDR3 bases: TGTGCCACCAGCAGGGGACAGGGAGGACGTCGGACCCAGCATTTT. The rearrangement links TRBV15 to TRBJ1-5, with 9 bases identical to TRBD1. The germline V gene encodes CDR1 LNHNV and CDR2 YYDKDF (reference sequence). With 3 bases clipped from V and 11 bases from J, the junction kept 11 bases outside the gene matches. The CDR3 is made up of 15 amino acids.

This clonotype showed up many times. V and J are TRBV14 and TRBJ1-3; no definite D call. The germline V gene encodes CDR1 SGHDN and CDR2 FVKESK. The CDR3 has 14 residues. V dropped 0 bases and J dropped 3 bases, with 6 bases sitting between them. CDR3 nucleotide sequence: TGTGCCAGCAGCCAAGAAAGCCGTGGAAACACCATATATTTT. Its translation: CASSQESRGNTIYF.